This T cell receptor beta chain was documented in a study of blood T cell repertoires in COVID-19. Using immunoSEQ multiplex PCR, the repertoire was profiled, and TCRdb retains in-frame clones only, with some absent. The sample contains a few hundred thousand clones, about 87% of which appear only once. Participant age was about 18 to 100 years, and participants resided in fewer than 25 US areas. This CDR3 has 13 amino acids. Trimming left V 7 bases short and J 7 bases short, with 17 bases between. In germline, CDR1 is SQVTM, CDR2 ANQGSEA. The sequenced sample consisted of PBMCs or T cells enriched from blood (not recorded which). The V gene is TRBV29-1, the J gene TRBJ2-1; maybe TRBD1 (6 bases). The clonotype originates from a man aged 30 to 39 who had recovered from COVID-19. DNA for the CDR3: TGCAGCGGGATGAATCAGGGGCGAAATGAGCAGTTCTTC. This translates into CSGMNQGRNEQFF.